The 12 T cell receptor beta chains listed next were all sequenced from one sample in a study of T cell responses to AZD1222 COVID-19 vaccine. TCRdb's copy holds only in-frame clones and misses some; the assay was immunoSEQ multiplex PCR. Among 100,000 or so clones listed, about 83% were seen once. The material was peripheral blood, obtained on day 0 of AZD1222 vaccination. These receptors were obtained from an adult in good health.

The rearrangement joins TRBV9 to TRBJ2-3; perhaps D is TRBD1 or TRBD2 (6 bases each). This CDR3 contains 16 residues. Trimming shortened V by 2 bases and J by 1 base, and 14 bases separated the two germline ends. Germline V gene data show CDR1 as SGDLS and CDR2 as YYNGEE. The CDR3 here is CASSVGGQPRTDTQYF. CDR3 in DNA: TGTGCCAGCAGCGTTGGGGGGCAGCCCCGCACAGATACGCAGTATTTT.

This sequence joins TRBV6-5 and TRBJ2-3; possibly TRBD2 for D (5 bases). V gave up 2 bases and J gave up 1 base, with 10 bases separating them. Germline CDR1 MNHEY, CDR2 SVGAGI. This CDR3 has 15 residues. In nucleotides, the CDR3 is TGTGCCAGCAGTTACCGTCGGGGTCGCACAGATACGCAGTATTTT. Translation gives CASSYRRGRTDTQYF.

The chain recombines TRBV5-4 with TRBJ1-1; 9 bases agree with TRBD1. Germline V gene lookup returns CDR1 SGHNT and CDR2 YYREEE (reference sequence). This CDR3 comprises 15 residues. V gave up 4 bases and J gave up 1 base; unmatched junction bases: 5. In nucleotides, the CDR3 is TGTGCCAGCAGCAGGGGGGACAGGGAGAACACTGAAGCTTTCTTT. Amino acids: CASSRGDRENTEAFF. Based on the CDR3 plus reference TRBV5-4 and TRBJ1-1, the full variable domain is ETGVTQSPTHLIKTRGQQVTLRCSSQSGHNTVSWYQQALGQGPQFIFQYYREEENGRGNFPPRFSGLQFPNYSSELNVNALELDDSALYLCASSRGDRENTEAFFGQGTRLTVV.

The genes are TRBV5-1 and TRBJ2-1; D may be TRBD1 or TRBD2 (5 bases each). With 1 base removed from V and 0 bases from J, the gap between germline ends came to 11 bases. This CDR3 region has 16 residues. Germline CDR1 SGHRS, CDR2 YFSETQ. CDR3 sequence reads: CASSLFGGSSYNEQFF. CDR3 DNA sequence: TGCGCCAGCAGCTTGTTTGGGGGTAGCTCCTACAATGAGCAGTTCTTC.

The chain is built from TRBV7-2 and TRBJ1-2; possibly TRBD1 for D (5 bases). The germline gives CDR1 SGHTA, CDR2 FQGNSA. Trimming removed 3 bases from V and 2 bases from J, with 10 bases in between. The CDR3 spans 14 residues. CDR3 region: CASSFRQGNYGYTF. CDR3 coding DNA: TGTGCCAGCAGCTTTCGGCAGGGCAACTATGGCTACACCTTC. The entire variable domain, with the rest obtained from reference TRBV7-2 and TRBJ1-2, is as follows: GAGVSQSPSNKVTEKGKDVELRCDPISGHTALYWYRQSLGQGLEFLIYFQGNSAPDKSGLPSDRFSAERTGGSVSTLTIQRTQQEDSAVYLCASSFRQGNYGYTFGSGTRLTVV.

The chain uses TRBV28 and TRBJ1-5; tentatively, D is TRBD1 (6 bases). The germline CDR1 and CDR2 sequences are MDHEN and SYDVKM. V was cut by 6 bases and J by 4 bases, with 10 bases left in between. CDR3 size: 13 residues. In DNA, the CDR3 is TGTGCCAGCAGGTCACAGGGAAATCAGCCCCAGCATTTT. Protein sequence: CASRSQGNQPQHF. The variable domain in full, completed from reference TRBV28 and TRBJ1-5, reads DVKVTQSSRYLVKRTGEKVFLECVQDMDHENMFWYRQDPGLGLRLIYFSYDVKMKEKGDIPEGYSVSREKKERFSLILESASTNQTSMYLCASRSQGNQPQHFGDGTRLSIL.

There are a few counts of this clone. This chain joins TRBV7-9 and TRBJ2-2, with TRBD1 matching 12 bases. The CDR3 is made up of 17 amino acids. The V gene end was trimmed by 7 bases and the J gene end by 7 bases; junction bases not matched to a gene: 13. Germline V gene sequence: CDR1 SEHNR, CDR2 FQNEAQ (reference sequence). CDR3 in DNA: TGTGCCAGCACCCTTACCGGGACAGGGGGCATCAGCGGGGAGCTGTTTTTT. This translates into CASTLTGTGGISGELFF. Combining the CDR3 with reference TRBV7-9 and TRBJ2-2 gives the whole variable domain DTGVSQNPRHKITKRGQNVTFRCDPISEHNRLYWYRQTLGQGPEFLTYFQNEAQLEKSRLLSDRFSAERPKGSFSTLEIQRTEQGDSAMYLCASTLTGTGGISGELFFGEGSRLTVL.

The chain joins TRBV6-5 to TRBJ2-1; 10 positions agree with TRBD1. The CDR3 has 15 residues. Germline CDR1 and CDR2: MNHEY and SVGAGI. With V trimmed by 6 bases and J by 6 bases, 8 bases remained unmatched. CDR3 in DNA: TGTGCCAGCAGCTCTGACAGGGGGCCCGGCAATGAGCAGTTCTTC. It codes for CASSSDRGPGNEQFF.

The chain is built from TRBV5-1 and TRBJ1-3; D not resolved. Germline V gene data show CDR1 as SGHRS and CDR2 as YFSETQ. Between the trimmed V and J ends, which lost 0 bases and 1 base, there was a span of 8 bases. The CDR3 extends over 15 amino acids. The CDR3 coding sequence is TGCGCCAGCAGCTTGGGCGGGATATCTGGAAACACCATATATTTT. Encoded protein: CASSLGGISGNTIYF.

V usage is TRBV18 and J usage is TRBJ1-1, with 10 bases that match TRBD1. This CDR3 contains 17 residues. CDR1 KGHSH and CDR2 LQKENI come from the germline V gene. V dropped 6 bases and J dropped 2; count of bases not matched to a gene: 12. Here the CDR3 DNA reads TGTGCCAGCTCTCGCCCCTCCGGGACAGGGGTAAACACTGAAGCTTTCTTT. Residues: CASSRPSGTGVNTEAFF. Full variable domain (rest looked up from reference TRBV18 and TRBJ1-1): NAGVMQNPRHLVRRRGQEARLRCSPMKGHSHVYWYRQLPEEGLKFMVYLQKENIIDESGMPKERFSAEFPKEGPSILRIQQVVRGDSAAYFCASSRPSGTGVNTEAFFGQGTRLTVV.

The CDR3 region is CASSLAFPGGGSPLHF. CDR3 sequence (DNA): TGCGCCAGCAGCCTCGCCTTCCCAGGGGGTGGATCACCCCTCCACTTT. This chain connects TRBV5-1 to TRBJ1-6, with 7 bases fitting TRBD1. Germline values: CDR1 SGHRS, CDR2 YFSETQ. The CDR3 extends over 16 amino acids. After removal of 4 bases from V and 10 bases from J, the junction contained 14 bases not matched to a gene. Together with reference TRBV5-1 and TRBJ1-6, the CDR3 gives the full variable domain: KAGVTQTPRYLIKTRGQQVTLSCSPISGHRSVSWYQQTPGQGLQFLFEYFSETQRNKGNFPGRFSGRQFSNSRSEMNVSTLELGDSALYLCASSLAFPGGGSPLHFGNGTRLTVT.

The rearrangement uses TRBV23-1 and TRBJ1-5; D remains ambiguous. TRBV23-1 is an ORF, with its function uncertain. V was clipped by 0 bases and J by 0 bases, with 21 bases between them. The CDR3 consists of 20 residues. CDR3 protein: CASSQSFTGPQRYSNQPQHF. The CDR3 DNA sequence: TGCGCCAGCAGTCAATCGTTTACCGGACCGCAGCGTTATAGCAATCAGCCCCAGCATTTT.